This T cell receptor beta chain derives from a study of shared clonotypes between healthy human individuals. Overall study findings and caveats: Sharing across four donors was highest in naive CD4 (roughly 5%) and lowest in memory CD8 (0.4%). What limited the represented genetic and exposure-history diversity was the small number of donors.

This clone was recorded only once. Its antigen is as yet unknown. The V and J ends lost 3 bases and 8 bases respectively, with 8 bases between them. This CDR3 has 13 amino acids. CDR1 and CDR2 from the germline V gene are MNHEY and SMNVEV (reference sequence). HIV-negative, healthy adults without recent acute infections or vaccinations were the donors. From CD4+ cells came CD45RA+ naive and CD45RA-negative memory subsets. Clones were sequenced by immunoSEQ multiplex PCR, and TCRdb holds only the in-frame ones, with some missing. This table holds 2,500,000 or so clones, 92% found once. The chain links TRBV27 to TRBJ1-6; D not certain. Sequencing used naive CD4+ T cells from PBMCs. Subset noted: CD45RA+ positively selected. The TCR comes from a man younger than 30 in good health. Some clones in this sample may be carry-over from other donors' samples. CDR3 DNA sequence: TGTGCCAGCAGTTTTGGGGTGGATTCACCCCTCCACTTT. Its protein product is CASSFGVDSPLHF.